Detailed here is one TCR beta chain. Its antigen is undetermined. The data stem from a study of beta chain features in type 1 diabetes. CDR1 and CDR2 from the germline V gene are MNHEY and SMNVEV (reference sequence). The CDR3 consists of 16 residues. V lost 7 bases, J lost 6 bases, and 8 bases stayed unmatched. Expressed TCRB transcripts were sequenced after all isolated RNA was converted to cDNA. Repertoires were generated with immunoSEQ multiplex PCR, while TCRdb's copy carries only in-frame clones and drops some. Among under 500,000 clones, approximately 30% were seen once, and the ten largest hold roughly 0.066%. Overall study results and limits: The study found moderately but significantly shorter TCRB CDR3s in all four CD4+ subsets of Type 1 diabetes patients. Any HLA-type effect on TCRB rearrangement remained unresolved here. A potential PCR bias toward shorter templates would be equal in patient and control samples.

Averaging roughly 110 mL, one heparinised blood draw was given by each donor. This clonotype originated in a man younger than 35 in good health. The rearrangement links TRBV27 to TRBJ2-1; 14 bases line up with TRBD2. The sequenced sample consisted of naive CD4+ T cells from blood. The CDR3 DNA is TGTGCCAGCACGAGACTAGCGGGAGGGTTGTCCAATGAGCAGTTCTTC. This codes for CASTRLAGGLSNEQFF.